The sequence of this T cell receptor beta chain was determined in a study of OX40 agonist ivuxolimab in advanced cancers. Regarding the study as a whole: A proportion of nonresponders additionally exhibited low normalized T-cell clonal expansion. Circulating CD4+ and CD8+ T cells showed clonal expansion by week 6 at 0.1 to 3.0 mg/kg. Partial responders receiving 0.1-3.0 mg/kg showed among the lowest clonal expansion.

CDR3 length: 12 residues. With 5 bases removed from V and 12 bases from J, the gap between germline ends came to 17 bases. Germline CDR1 reads GTSNPN; CDR2 reads SVGIG (reference sequence). Data came from immunoSEQ multiplex PCR; TCRdb stores just in-frame clones and leaves some out. The profile shows around 85,000 clones, 91% of them singletons. About this clone: The target antigen is unknown.

The rearrangement joins TRBV30 to TRBJ2-1; a possible D gene is TRBD2 (6 bases). This clonotype was obtained from an adult with an advanced solid tumor such as melanoma, head and neck, liver or kidney cancer. The source was CD4+ or CD8+ T cells sorted from blood, collected in a trial of the OX40 agonist ivuxolimab. CDR3 residues: CAWERTTLGQFF. In nucleotides, the CDR3 is TGTGCCTGGGAGAGGACTACCCTGGGGCAGTTCTTC.